The entry that follows covers one T cell receptor beta chain sequence. Its antigen has not been determined. No much larger clonotype is one base removed from it; base qualities were not supplied. The immunoSEQ assay amplified TCRB CDR3 regions from around 2.1 micrograms of genomic DNA, or from all available DNA when less than that amount was available. The multiplex PCR employed 60 forward primers targeting TCR V beta segments and 13 reverse primers targeting J beta segments. To estimate the number of reads per starting template, synthetic control templates were added to each sample at limiting dilution. Sequencing produced 87 bp reads on the Illumina HiSeq System. For the original study's pipeline: To remove PCR and sequencing errors, closely related sequences were merged with a nearest neighbor algorithm. TCR overlap was measured as the percentage of unique tumor TCR beta sequences also present in the same patient's peripheral blood. The immuneACCESS repertoire file appears here via TCRdb, limited to in-frame rearrangements. These files lack a portion of the clones; in checked studies, under half of the deficit traces to unresolved V genes, and the cause of the others is not known. D and trimming were read from the DNA, whereas the V and J calls and clone size are those reported in that table. For this sample there are more than 70,000 clones; about nine tenths appear just once. The ten top clones hold about 2.2% of the sample.

The sample originates from a study of glioma-infiltrating T cells after dendritic cell vaccination listed by TCRdb under 2016. For context, the study as a whole: A cohort of approximately 15 glioblastoma patients from Phase I and II dendritic cell vaccination trials was included, of whom 9 were newly diagnosed and 6 had recurrent disease. Survival after dendritic cell vaccination was correlated with TCR sequencing metrics, including TIL content and tumor-blood repertoire overlap. The vaccine consisted of monocyte-derived dendritic cells cultured less than 9 days with IL-4 and GM-CSF, then pulsed overnight with autologous tumor lysate. Patients received three intradermal dendritic cell vaccine injections at biweekly intervals in the arm below the axilla. Deep sequencing of TCR beta CDR3 regions was used to quantify tumor-infiltrating lymphocyte content and compare tumor and blood repertoires in dendritic cell-vaccinated glioblastoma patients. Patients received autologous tumor lysate-pulsed dendritic cell vaccination between about 2002 and 2013.

Broader findings and caveats from the paper: TCR clonality showed no direct relationship with survival, which suggests that a diverse polyclonal response may matter. The three-group TCR overlap response model was described as speculative and requiring prospective validation. Longer time to progression and overall survival after dendritic cell vaccination were predicted by higher estimated pretreatment TIL content. The cohort was small and heterogeneous, few patients had complete blood and tumor sets, and even fewer had initial-recurrent tumor pairs.

The time point label of this sample denotes: after dendritic cell vaccination, including at tumor progression/relapse. Selection of patients required sufficient residual fresh-frozen tumor tissue and over two years of available survival data. None of the glioblastoma patients carried an isocitrate dehydrogenase mutation, although molecular status otherwise varied. PBMC were collected before vaccination, two weeks after the third vaccination, and at tumor progression if tumor progression occurred. Genomic DNA was extracted with the Qiagen DNeasy Blood extraction Kit. Source: blood, taken after dendritic cell vaccination. The origin of this receptor is a human donor with glioblastoma.

The encoded CDR3 is CASSQDLPGTGIYGYTF. At the DNA level, the sequence is TGTGCCAGCAGCCAAGATCTTCCGGGGACAGGGATTTATGGCTACACCTTC. The rearranged segments are TRBV4-2 and TRBJ1-2, with 9 bases aligning to TRBD1. Reading the germline V gene gives CDR1 LGHNA and CDR2 YNFKEQ. For this chain, trimming is 0 bases at the V end and 5 bases at the J end, and the number of junction bases without a gene match is 10. The CDR3 goes from the cysteine to the phenylalanine over 17 residues. The retained sequence is limited to the CDR3, 51 bases, with the frame set at the first base.